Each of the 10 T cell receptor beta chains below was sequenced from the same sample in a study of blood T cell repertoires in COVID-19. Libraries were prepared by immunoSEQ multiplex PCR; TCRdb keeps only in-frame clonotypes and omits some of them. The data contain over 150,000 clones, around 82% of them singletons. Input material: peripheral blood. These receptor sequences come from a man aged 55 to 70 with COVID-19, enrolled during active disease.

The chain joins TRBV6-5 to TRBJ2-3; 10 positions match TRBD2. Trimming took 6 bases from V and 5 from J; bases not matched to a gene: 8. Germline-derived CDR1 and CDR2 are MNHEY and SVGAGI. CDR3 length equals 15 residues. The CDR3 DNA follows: TGTGCCAGCAGGAATAGCGGGGGGCCTAAAGATACGCAGTATTTT. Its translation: CASRNSGGPKDTQYF.

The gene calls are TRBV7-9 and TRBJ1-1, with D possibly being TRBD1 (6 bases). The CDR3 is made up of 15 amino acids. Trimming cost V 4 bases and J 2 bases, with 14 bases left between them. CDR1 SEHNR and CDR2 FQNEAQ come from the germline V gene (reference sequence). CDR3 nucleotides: TGTGCCAGCAGCTGGGGGAACAGGGATAACACTGAAGCTTTCTTT. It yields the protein CASSWGNRDNTEAFF. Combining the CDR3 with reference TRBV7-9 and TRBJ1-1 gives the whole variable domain DTGVSQNPRHKITKRGQNVTFRCDPISEHNRLYWYRQTLGQGPEFLTYFQNEAQLEKSRLLSDRFSAERPKGSFSTLEIQRTEQGDSAMYLCASSWGNRDNTEAFFGQGTRLTVV.

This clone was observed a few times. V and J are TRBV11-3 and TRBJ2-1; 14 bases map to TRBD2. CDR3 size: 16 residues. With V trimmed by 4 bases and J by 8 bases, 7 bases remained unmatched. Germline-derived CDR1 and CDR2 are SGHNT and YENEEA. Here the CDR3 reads CASSSSGTSGSYEQFF. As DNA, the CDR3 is TGTGCCAGCAGCTCCTCCGGGACTAGCGGGAGCTATGAGCAGTTCTTC. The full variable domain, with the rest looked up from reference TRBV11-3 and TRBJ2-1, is EAGVVQSPRYKIIEKKQPVAFWCNPISGHNTLYWYLQNLGQGPELLIRYENEEAVDDSQLPKDRFSAERLKGVDSTLKIQPAELGDSAVYLCASSSSGTSGSYEQFFGPGTRLTVL.

CDR3 in amino acids: CASSLQGAITEAFF. DNA of the CDR3: TGCGCCAGCAGCCTACAGGGGGCGATTACTGAAGCTTTCTTT. The chain combines TRBV4-1 with TRBJ1-1; TRBD1 matches at 9 bases. Germline trimming cut 4 bases from V and 5 bases from J; bases unmatched to any gene: 5. The CDR3 extends over 14 amino acids. In germline, CDR1 is MGHRA, CDR2 YSYEKL.

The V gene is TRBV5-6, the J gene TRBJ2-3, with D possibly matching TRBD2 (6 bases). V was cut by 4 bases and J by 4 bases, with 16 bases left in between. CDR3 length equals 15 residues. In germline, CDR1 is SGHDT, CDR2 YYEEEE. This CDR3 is CASSPSGTRADTQYF. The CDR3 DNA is TGTGCCAGCAGCCCCTCCGGGACTCGGGCAGATACGCAGTATTTT.

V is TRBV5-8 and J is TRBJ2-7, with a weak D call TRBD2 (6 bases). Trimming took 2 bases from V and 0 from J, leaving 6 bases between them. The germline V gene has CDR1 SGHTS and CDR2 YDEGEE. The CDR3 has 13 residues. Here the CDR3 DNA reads TGTGCCAGCAGCTTCGGGGGCTCCTACGAGCAGTACTTC. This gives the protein CASSFGGSYEQYF.

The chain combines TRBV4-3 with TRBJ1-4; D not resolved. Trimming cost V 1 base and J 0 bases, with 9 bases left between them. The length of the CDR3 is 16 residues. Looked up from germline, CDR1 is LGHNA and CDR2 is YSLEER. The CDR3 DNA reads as TGCGCCAGCAGCCAAGTGTTGCGCTCAACTAATGAAAAACTGTTTTTT. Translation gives CASSQVLRSTNEKLFF.

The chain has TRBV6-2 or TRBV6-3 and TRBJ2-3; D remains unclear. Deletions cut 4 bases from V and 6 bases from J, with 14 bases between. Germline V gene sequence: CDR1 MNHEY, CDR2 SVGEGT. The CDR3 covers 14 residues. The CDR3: CASSSLRLVDTQYF. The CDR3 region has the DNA TGTGCCAGCAGTTCCCTTCGACTGGTCGATACGCAGTATTTT.

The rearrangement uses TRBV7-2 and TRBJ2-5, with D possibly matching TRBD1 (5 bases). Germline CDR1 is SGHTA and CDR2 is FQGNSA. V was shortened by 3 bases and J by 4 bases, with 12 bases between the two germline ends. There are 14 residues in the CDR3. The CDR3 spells CASSFYGARETQYF. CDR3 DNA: TGTGCCAGCAGCTTTTATGGGGCTCGAGAGACCCAGTACTTC.

The CDR3 region has the DNA TGTGCCAGCAGCCAAGTCCGGTCAGGGCTCTATGGCTACACCTTC. Translated, it gives CASSQVRSGLYGYTF. The V gene is TRBV3-1 (or the pseudogene TRBV3-2), the J gene TRBJ1-2; a weak D match, TRBD1 (5 bases). This CDR3 comprises 15 residues. Trimming removed 1 base from V and 4 bases from J, with 13 bases in between. CDR1 and CDR2 from the germline V gene are LGHDT and YNNKEL (reference sequence).